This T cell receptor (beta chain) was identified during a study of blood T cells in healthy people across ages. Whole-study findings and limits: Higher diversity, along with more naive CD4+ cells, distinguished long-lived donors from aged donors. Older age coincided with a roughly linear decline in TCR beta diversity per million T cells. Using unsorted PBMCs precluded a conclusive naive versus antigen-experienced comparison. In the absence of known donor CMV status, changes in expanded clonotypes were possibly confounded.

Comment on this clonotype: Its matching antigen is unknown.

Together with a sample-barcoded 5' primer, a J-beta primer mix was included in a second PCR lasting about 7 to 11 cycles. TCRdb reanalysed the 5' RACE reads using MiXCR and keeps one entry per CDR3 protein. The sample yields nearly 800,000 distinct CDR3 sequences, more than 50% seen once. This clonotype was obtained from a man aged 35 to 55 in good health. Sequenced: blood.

CDR3 amino acids: CATSGGLLARDPYNEQFF. In DNA form, the CDR3 reads TGTGCCACCAGTGGAGGCCTACTAGCCCGGGACCCCTACAATGAGCAGTTCTTC. The V and J genes are TRBV24-1 and TRBJ2-1, with D perhaps matching TRBD2 (6 bases). Germline CDR1 KGHDR, CDR2 SFDVKD. V lost 5 bases and J lost 2, with 21 bases in between. The CDR3 is made up of 18 amino acids.